Below are 2 T cell receptor beta chains sequenced from a single sample in a study of regulatory T cells in long-lasting Graves disease. The sample's time point: persistent/refractory GD, antithyroid drugs over 5 years with positive TRAb. From RNA extracted from PBMCs, the TCR library was made. Construction of the TCR beta libraries employed iRepertoire HTBI primers in conjunction with Arm-PCR of CDR3 regions. In TCRdb, the multiplex PCR reads were re-called with MiXCR into one record per CDR3 protein. The data contain around 400,000 distinct CDR3 sequences, about 25% of them singletons. The sequencing here drew on peripheral blood mononuclear cells (PBMCs), taken when the disease was refractory, from a patient treated with antithyroid drugs. These receptors all stem from a female donor with Graves disease.

This clonotype was recorded at least ten times. V and J are TRBV7-2 and TRBJ2-6; no reliable D call. Germline lookup yields CDR1 SGHTA and CDR2 FQGNSA. The CDR3 runs to 16 residues. V was cut by 5 bases and J by 1 base, with 12 bases left in between. The CDR3 DNA is TGTGCCAGCAGCCCCAGTGTGCGGTCTGGGGCCAACGTCCTGACTTTC. Translated, it gives CASSPSVRSGANVLTF.

This clonotype came up a few times. The genes are TRBV5-1 and TRBJ2-2; possible D gene TRBD1, 6 bases. CDR1 SGHRS and CDR2 YFSETQ come from the germline V gene. V was cut by 5 bases and J by 0 bases, with 11 bases left in between. The CDR3 sequence is 15 residues long. For the CDR3, the DNA is TGCGCCAGCAGGACAGGTACCGCGAACACCGGGGAGCTGTTTTTT. This codes for CASRTGTANTGELFF.